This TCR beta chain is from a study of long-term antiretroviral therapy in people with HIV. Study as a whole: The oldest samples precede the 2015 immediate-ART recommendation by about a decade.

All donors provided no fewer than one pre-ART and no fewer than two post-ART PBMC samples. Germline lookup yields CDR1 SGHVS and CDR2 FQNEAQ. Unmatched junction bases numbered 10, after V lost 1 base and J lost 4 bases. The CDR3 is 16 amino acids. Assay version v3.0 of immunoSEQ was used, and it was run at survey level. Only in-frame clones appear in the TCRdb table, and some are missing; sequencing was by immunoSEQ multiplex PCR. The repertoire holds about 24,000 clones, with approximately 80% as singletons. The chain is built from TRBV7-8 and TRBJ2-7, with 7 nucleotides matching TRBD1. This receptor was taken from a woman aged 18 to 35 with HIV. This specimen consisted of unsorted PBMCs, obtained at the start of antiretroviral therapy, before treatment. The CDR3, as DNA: TGTGCCAGCAGCTTAGAGGACAGGTCCAGAGGTTACGAGCAGTACTTC. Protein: CASSLEDRSRGYEQYF.